This entry concerns a single T cell receptor (beta chain). The entry originates in a study of T cell changes during pregnancy in multiple sclerosis. Per germline, CDR1 SQVTM and CDR2 ANQGSEA. V lost 4 bases to trimming and J lost 5 bases; unmatched junction nucleotides: 5. The CDR3 totals 13 residues. Sequencing used immunoSEQ multiplex PCR; TCRdb keeps in-frame clones, though not all of them. The sample lists about 60,000 clones, 93% occurring once. The sample consisted of CD8+ T cells from peripheral blood mononuclear cells, taken in the second trimester of pregnancy. This clonotype was sampled from a female donor with multiple sclerosis, enrolled in a pregnancy study. The gene calls are TRBV29-1 and TRBJ2-3, with 8 positions matching TRBD2. The DNA for the CDR3 is TGCAGCGTTGGGTCGGGGGGGCAAGATACGCAGTATTTT. It specifies CSVGSGGQDTQYF.